These 28 T cell receptor beta chains originate from one sample sequenced in a study of human T cells and chemical hapten exposure. TCRdb ran MiXCR on the RACE reads and lists one entry per CDR3 protein. The table has 360,000 or so distinct CDR3 sequences, around 6% seen once. Documented time point: patch test 2, 6 weeks after DPC sensitization. Treatment reported: therapeutic diphenylcyclopropenone sensitization with weekly scalp DPC. The source was whole blood, collected in connection with sensitization to the hapten diphenylcyclopropenone (DPC). The receptor set was obtained from a young woman with alopecia areata. Some clones in this sample may be carry-over from other donors' samples.

This clonotype has just a few counts. The chain uses TRBV20-1 and TRBJ2-3; D is perhaps TRBD1 (5 bases). The CDR3 is 15 residues long. In germline, CDR1 is DFQATT, CDR2 SNEGSKA (reference sequence). Trimming removed 6 bases from V and 3 bases from J, with 19 bases in between. CDR3 loop: CSAARVHGATDTQYF. Here the CDR3 DNA reads TGCAGTGCGGCCAGAGTGCATGGGGCAACAGATACGCAGTATTTT.

This clonotype was found many times. The chain uses TRBV7-9 and TRBJ2-3; D uncertain. The CDR3 is 14 amino acids. Germline CDR1 is SEHNR and CDR2 is FQNEAQ (reference sequence). V was shortened by 3 bases and J by 2 bases, with 9 bases between the two germline ends. CDR3 protein: CASSFEEYTDTQYF. The CDR3 coding sequence is TGTGCCAGCAGCTTTGAGGAGTACACAGATACGCAGTATTTT.

This clonotype showed up just once. This chain connects TRBV4-1 to TRBJ2-3, with 15 nucleotides matching TRBD2. V shed 3 bases and J 11 bases; nucleotides not matched to a gene: 18. The CDR3 spans 19 residues. Germline V gene lookup returns CDR1 MGHRA and CDR2 YSYEKL. CDR3 protein: CASSQIQSRTSGGGRRQYF. CDR3 DNA sequence: TGCGCCAGCAGCCAGATACAATCCAGGACTAGCGGGGGGGGGAGGCGGCAGTATTTT.

In its sample, this clonotype was seen many times. The chain couples TRBV6-1 to TRBJ1-5; 7 bases fit TRBD1. The CDR3 has 13 residues. V gave up 7 bases and J gave up 6 bases; unmatched junction bases: 6. Germline CDR1 reads MNHNS; CDR2 reads SASEGT. CDR3 loop: CASTLTGTQPQHF. The CDR3 nucleotides are TGTGCCAGCACTTTGACAGGGACTCAGCCCCAGCATTTT.

This clonotype has just one count. A much larger clone differs by one base, so this may be a read error. V usage is TRBV7-2 and J usage is TRBJ2-3, with 7 positions matching TRBD2. Per the germline V gene, CDR1 is SGHTA and CDR2 is FQGNSA. The CDR3 is made up of 18 amino acids. The CDR3 reads CASSFLGAIAGSTDTQCF. The CDR3 region has the DNA TGTGCCAGCAGCTTCTTAGGAGCAATAGCGGGTTCCACAGATACGCAGTGTTTT.

The rearrangement links TRBV3-1 to TRBJ1-1; D not resolved. Germline CDR1 and CDR2: LGHDT and YNNKEL (reference sequence). The CDR3 runs to 15 residues. V lost 2 bases, J lost 0 bases, and 10 bases lay in between. The DNA for the CDR3 is TGTGCCAGCAGCCAACGCCAGCGGATGAACACTGAAGCTTTCTTT. Protein sequence: CASSQRQRMNTEAFF.

CDR3 region: CAITDTDTQYF. CDR3 in DNA: TGTGCCATCACGGACACAGATACGCAGTATTTT. This chain joins TRBV10-3 and TRBJ2-3; no definite D call. Germline V gene data show CDR1 as ENHRY and CDR2 as SYGVKD. V was cut by 7 bases and J by 2 bases, with 4 bases left in between. CDR3 length: 11 amino acids.

This clonotype was observed at least ten times. CDR3 region: CASSYRGGNVEAFF. In DNA, the CDR3 is TGTGCCAGCTCTTACAGGGGCGGAAATGTTGAAGCTTTCTTT. The J gene is TRBJ1-1, the V gene TRBV6-5; 7 positions agree with TRBD1. The J segment lost 7 bases and the V segment lost 8 bases, leaving 13 bases of the junction unmatched. The CDR3 is 14 residues long. Germline CDR1 and CDR2: MNHEY and SVGAGI.

This clonotype was seen a handful of times. V gene TRBV7-9 combines with J gene TRBJ2-1; D may be TRBD1 or TRBD2 (6 bases each). Germline loops: CDR1 SEHNR, CDR2 FQNEAQ (reference sequence). V dropped 0 bases and J dropped 6 bases, with 9 bases sitting between them. This CDR3 has 14 residues. The CDR3 spells CASSLAGGSNEQFF. The DNA of the CDR3 is TGTGCCAGCAGCTTAGCAGGGGGGAGCAATGAGCAGTTCTTC.

This clonotype was observed a few times. This sequence joins TRBV19 and TRBJ1-5; weak D call: TRBD1 (6 bases). The germline V and J ends were trimmed by 6 bases and 3 bases, with 15 bases remaining between them. The CDR3 consists of 15 residues. Germline CDR1 LNHDA, CDR2 SQIVND (reference sequence). The CDR3 sequence: CASSRAGQFNQPQHF. In nucleotides, the CDR3 is TGTGCCAGTAGCCGGGCAGGACAGTTCAATCAGCCCCAGCATTTT.

This clonotype came up many times. J is TRBJ1-2 and V is TRBV18, with a tentative D call TRBD1 (5 bases). CDR1 is KGHSH, CDR2 LQKENI, per germline. CDR3 size: 16 residues. V was clipped by 2 bases and J by 6 bases, with 19 bases between them. Here the CDR3 DNA reads TGTGCCAGCTCACCAAGCTCTTATCGGGACGCCCATGGCTACACCTTC. Residues: CASSPSSYRDAHGYTF.

This clonotype was observed a few times. The rearrangement links TRBV6-5 to TRBJ1-2, with D possibly TRBD1 on 6 matching bases. Trimming cost V 0 bases and J 4 bases, with 12 bases left between them. The CDR3 covers 15 residues. Germline CDR1 reads MNHEY; CDR2 reads SVGAGI. The CDR3 bases are TGTGCCAGCAGTTACTCGGCTCAGGGGAGCTATGGCTACACCTTC. This sequence encodes CASSYSAQGSYGYTF.

The rearrangement joins TRBV7-2 to TRBJ2-3, with D unclear. Trimming removed 4 bases at V and 5 bases at J, with 7 bases between. The CDR3 runs 12 residues. The germline V gene has CDR1 SGHTA and CDR2 FQGNSA. CDR3 in DNA: TGTGCCAGCAGCTCGGACGAAGATACGCAGTATTTT. Encoded protein: CASSSDEDTQYF.

This clonotype showed up many times. J is TRBJ2-7 and V is TRBV4-3; maybe TRBD2 (5 bases). Germline CDR1 reads LGHNA; CDR2 reads YSLEER. Trimming removed 1 base at V and 5 bases at J, with 15 bases between. The CDR3 runs to 15 residues. The CDR3 sequence is CASSQGTASGNEQYF. The CDR3 DNA sequence: TGCGCCAGCAGCCAAGGAACTGCCTCGGGAAACGAGCAGTACTTC.

The table lists this clonotype with many counts. The CDR3 region has the DNA TGTGCCAGCAGTTCCCCCCGGGCGGGGGTAACTGAAGCTTTCTTT. Protein product: CASSSPRAGVTEAFF. The V and J genes are TRBV6-5 and TRBJ1-1, with a weak D call TRBD1 (5 bases). Germline V gene lookup returns CDR1 MNHEY and CDR2 SVGAGI. V shed 4 bases and J shed 5 bases, with 17 bases lying between them. The CDR3 extends over 15 amino acids.

The rearrangement uses TRBV7-8 and TRBJ1-6; TRBD1 might be the D (6 bases). CDR3 length: 19 residues. V was shortened by 4 bases and J by 6 bases, with 25 bases between the two germline ends. Germline values: CDR1 SGHVS, CDR2 FQNEAQ. The CDR3 loop reads CASSSTKRGSTYLNSPLHF. CDR3 DNA: TGTGCCAGCAGCTCCACCAAGAGGGGGTCCACTTACCTTAATTCACCCCTCCACTTT. Based on the CDR3 plus reference TRBV7-8 and TRBJ1-6, the full variable domain is GAGVSQSPRYKVAKRGQDVALRCDPISGHVSLFWYQQALGQGPEFLTYFQNEAQLDKSGLPSDRFFAERPEGSVSTLKIQRTQQEDSAVYLCASSSTKRGSTYLNSPLHFGNGTRLTVT.

The chain links TRBV20-1 to TRBJ1-1; D might be TRBD1 (5 bases). V lost 7 bases and J 4 bases, leaving 16 bases between the germline ends. CDR3 length: 13 residues. The germline CDR1 and CDR2 sequences are DFQATT and SNEGSKA (reference sequence). This chain's CDR3 is CSVMRGVGTEAFF. The CDR3 coding sequence is TGCAGTGTGATGAGGGGTGTGGGCACTGAAGCTTTCTTT.

The V and J genes are TRBV12-3 or TRBV12-4 and TRBJ1-6; perhaps TRBD1 as D (5 bases). V was cut by 6 bases and J by 0 bases, with 21 bases left in between. The CDR3 extends over 19 amino acids. Here the CDR3 reads CASSPYRGEKSSYNSPLHF. Written as DNA, the CDR3 is TGTGCCAGCAGCCCCTATCGGGGGGAGAAAAGCTCCTATAATTCACCCCTCCACTTT.

The chain recombines TRBV6-6 with TRBJ2-4; D unresolved. The CDR3 is 12 residues long. Germline loops: CDR1 MNHNY, CDR2 SVGAGI (reference sequence). Trimming took 6 bases from V and 8 from J, leaving 11 bases between them. Here the CDR3 DNA reads TGTGCCAGCAGGGGGAATGGGGACATTCAGTACTTC. It codes for CASRGNGDIQYF.

This clonotype came up many times. The chain is built from TRBV7-6 and TRBJ2-1, with TRBD1 as a possible D gene (5 bases). V was cut by 5 bases and J by 5 bases, with 16 bases left in between. CDR1 and CDR2 (germline): SGHVS, FNYEAQ. The CDR3 sequence is 15 residues long. CDR3 bases: TGTGCCAGCAGCCGGTTCTCACAGGTTAACAATGAGCAGTTCTTC. Translation: CASSRFSQVNNEQFF.

This clonotype was seen a handful of times. This chain links TRBV4-1 with TRBJ1-5, with D possibly being TRBD1 (6 bases). The V and J ends lost 5 bases and 2 bases respectively, with 16 bases between them. The germline CDR1 and CDR2 sequences are MGHRA and YSYEKL. This CDR3 comprises 16 residues. CDR3 bases: TGCGCCAGCAGCTCCCGAGGGGGGGCTGGCAATCAGCCCCAGCATTTT. It is translated as CASSSRGGAGNQPQHF.

This clonotype was recorded a few times. This chain links TRBV20-1 with TRBJ1-4; tentative D call: TRBD1 (6 bases). Germline V gene data show CDR1 as DFQATT and CDR2 as SNEGSKA (reference sequence). V was clipped by 7 bases and J by 8 bases, with 17 bases between them. This CDR3 region has 13 residues. The CDR3, as DNA: TGCAGTGTAACGGGGGCGCGTTACGAAAAACTGTTTTTT. It encodes CSVTGARYEKLFF.

The chain is built from TRBV4-2 and TRBJ1-1; no reliable D call. The CDR3 contains 14 residues. Germline values: CDR1 LGHNA, CDR2 YNFKEQ. Trimming removed 1 base from V and 0 bases from J, with 6 bases in between. The CDR3 DNA follows: TGTGCCAGCAGCCAAGTGTTAGTGAACACTGAAGCTTTCTTT. The encoded protein is CASSQVLVNTEAFF.

This sequence joins TRBV5-6 and TRBJ1-5; TRBD1 is a possible D gene (5 bases). This CDR3 has 15 amino acids. Trimming stripped 4 bases from V and 4 bases from J, with 15 bases between. CDR1 and CDR2 from the germline V gene are SGHDT and YYEEEE. The CDR3 region has the DNA TGTGCCAGCAGCCTACAGGACGGTACAAATCAGCCCCAGCATTTT. Translating gives CASSLQDGTNQPQHF.

Ten or more counts support this clonotype. One end of the junction does not line up with germline, which may come from a read error. The V and J genes are TRBV7-6 and TRBJ1-5; D unclear. The CDR3 contains 15 residues. The V gene's germline CDR1 is SGHVS and CDR2 FNYEAQ. The CDR3 DNA reads as TGTGCCAGCAGCGCCATGTCGGGATTTAATCAGTCCCAGCATTTT. Amino acid sequence: CASSAMSGFNQSQHF.

The chain joins TRBV20-1 to TRBJ1-6, with 8 bases matching TRBD1. The V gene end was trimmed by 6 bases and the J gene end by 8 bases; junction bases not matched to a gene: 9. This CDR3 comprises 14 residues. CDR1 DFQATT and CDR2 SNEGSKA come from the germline V gene (reference sequence). CDR3 protein: CSAEDRGSDSPLHF. CDR3 in DNA: TGCAGTGCGGAAGACAGGGGATCGGATTCACCCCTCCACTTT.

This chain links TRBV18 with TRBJ1-4, with D hard to call. This CDR3 is built from 14 residues. Looked up from germline, CDR1 is KGHSH and CDR2 is LQKENI. V lost 3 bases to trimming and J lost 4 bases, with 9 bases between them. The CDR3, as DNA: TGTGCCAGCTCACCGGACGGACTTAATGAAAAACTGTTTTTT. Protein sequence: CASSPDGLNEKLFF.

The V gene is TRBV6-5, the J gene TRBJ2-3; 7 bases line up with TRBD2. CDR3 length: 16 residues. The V gene end was trimmed by 8 bases and the J gene end by 4 bases; junction bases not matched to a gene: 15. The germline V gene has CDR1 MNHEY and CDR2 SVGAGI. CDR3 nucleotide sequence: TGTGCCAGCTATTCTCATATAGGGGACTACTCAGATACGCAGTATTTT. Translated, it gives CASYSHIGDYSDTQYF.